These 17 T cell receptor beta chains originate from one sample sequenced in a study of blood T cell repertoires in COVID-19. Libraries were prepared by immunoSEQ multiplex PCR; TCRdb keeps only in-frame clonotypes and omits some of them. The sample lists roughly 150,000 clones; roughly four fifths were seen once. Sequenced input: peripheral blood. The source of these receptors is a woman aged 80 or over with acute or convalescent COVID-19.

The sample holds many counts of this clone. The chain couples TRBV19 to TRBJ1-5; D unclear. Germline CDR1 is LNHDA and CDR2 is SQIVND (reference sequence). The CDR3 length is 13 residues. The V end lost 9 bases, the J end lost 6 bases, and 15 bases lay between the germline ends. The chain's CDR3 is CASSDQEGQPQHF. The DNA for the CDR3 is TGTGCCAGCTCCGACCAGGAAGGTCAGCCCCAGCATTTT.

The CDR3 DNA follows: TGTGCCAGCAGCTTAAAACAGAGCTCCTACGAGCAGTACTTC. As protein: CASSLKQSSYEQYF. The chain employs TRBV7-9 and TRBJ2-7; no clear D gene. CDR3 length: 14 amino acids. V was clipped by 2 bases and J by 0 bases, with 8 bases between them. Germline V lookup: CDR1 SEHNR, CDR2 FQNEAQ (reference sequence). Combining the CDR3 with reference TRBV7-9 and TRBJ2-7 gives the whole variable domain DTGVSQNPRHKITKRGQNVTFRCDPISEHNRLYWYRQTLGQGPEFLTYFQNEAQLEKSRLLSDRFSAERPKGSFSTLEIQRTEQGDSAMYLCASSLKQSSYEQYFGPGTRLTVT.

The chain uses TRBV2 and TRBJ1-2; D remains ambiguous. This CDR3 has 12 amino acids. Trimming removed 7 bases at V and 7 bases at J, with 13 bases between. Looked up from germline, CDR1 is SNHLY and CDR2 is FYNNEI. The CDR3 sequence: CASNPGLGGYTF. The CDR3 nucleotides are TGTGCCAGCAACCCGGGATTAGGTGGCTACACCTTC.

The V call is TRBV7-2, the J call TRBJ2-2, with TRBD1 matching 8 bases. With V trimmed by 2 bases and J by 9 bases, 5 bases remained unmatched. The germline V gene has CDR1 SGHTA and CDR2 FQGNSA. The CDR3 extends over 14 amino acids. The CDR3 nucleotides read TGTGCCAGCAGCTTAAGGACAGGGCACCGGGAGCTGTTTTTT. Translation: CASSLRTGHRELFF.

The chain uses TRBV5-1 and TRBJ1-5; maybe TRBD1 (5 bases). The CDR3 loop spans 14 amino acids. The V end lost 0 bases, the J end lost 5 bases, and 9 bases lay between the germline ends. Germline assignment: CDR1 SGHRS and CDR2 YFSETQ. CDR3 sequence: CASSLGGGYQPQHF. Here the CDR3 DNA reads TGCGCCAGCAGCTTGGGGGGGGGATATCAGCCCCAGCATTTT.

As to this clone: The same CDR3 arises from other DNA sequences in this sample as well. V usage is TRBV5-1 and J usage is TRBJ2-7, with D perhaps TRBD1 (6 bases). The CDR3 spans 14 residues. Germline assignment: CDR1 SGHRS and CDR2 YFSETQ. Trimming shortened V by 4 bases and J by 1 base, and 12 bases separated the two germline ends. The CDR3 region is CASSPGTSSYEQYF. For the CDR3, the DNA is TGCGCCAGCAGCCCAGGGACATCTTCCTACGAGCAGTACTTC.

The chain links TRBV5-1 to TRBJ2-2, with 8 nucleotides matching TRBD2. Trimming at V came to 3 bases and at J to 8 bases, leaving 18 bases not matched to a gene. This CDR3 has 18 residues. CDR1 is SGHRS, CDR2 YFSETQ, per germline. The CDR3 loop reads CASSSLPGLGISRGELFF. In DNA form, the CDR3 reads TGCGCCAGCAGCTCCCTCCCGGGACTAGGAATCTCGAGGGGGGAGCTGTTTTTT.

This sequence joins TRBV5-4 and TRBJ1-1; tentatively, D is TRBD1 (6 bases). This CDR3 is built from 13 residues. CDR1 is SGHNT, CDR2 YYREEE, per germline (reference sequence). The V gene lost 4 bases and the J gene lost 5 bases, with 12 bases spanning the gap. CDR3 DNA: TGTGCCAGCAGCCCGCCAAGGGGGACTGAAGCTTTCTTT. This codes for CASSPPRGTEAFF.

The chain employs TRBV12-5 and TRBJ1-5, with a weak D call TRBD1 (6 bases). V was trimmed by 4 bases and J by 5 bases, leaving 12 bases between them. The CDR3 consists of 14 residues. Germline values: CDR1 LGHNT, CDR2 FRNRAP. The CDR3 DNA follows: TGTGCTAGTGGTTGGGGACAAGTTGATCAGCCCCAGCATTTT. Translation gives CASGWGQVDQPQHF.

The CDR3 spells CASSLRLAGQSEQFF. In DNA form, the CDR3 reads TGTGCCAGCAGCTTGCGGCTAGCGGGACAATCCGAGCAGTTCTTC. This chain links TRBV5-4 with TRBJ2-1; 9 bases are shared with TRBD2. V gave up 1 base and J gave up 10 bases; unmatched junction bases: 9. CDR1 and CDR2 (germline): SGHNT, YYREEE (reference sequence). The CDR3 totals 15 residues.

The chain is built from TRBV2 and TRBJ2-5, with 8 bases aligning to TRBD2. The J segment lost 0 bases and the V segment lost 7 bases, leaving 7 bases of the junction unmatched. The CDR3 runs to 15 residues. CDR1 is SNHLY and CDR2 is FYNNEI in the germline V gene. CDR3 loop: CASKRLAGYQETQYF. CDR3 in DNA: TGTGCCAGCAAAAGGCTAGCGGGCTACCAAGAGACCCAGTACTTC.

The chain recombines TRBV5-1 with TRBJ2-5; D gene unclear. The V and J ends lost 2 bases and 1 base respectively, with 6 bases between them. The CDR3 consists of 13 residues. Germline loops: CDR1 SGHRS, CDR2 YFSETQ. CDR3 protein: CASSFMSQETQYF. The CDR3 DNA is TGCGCCAGCAGCTTTATGAGCCAAGAGACCCAGTACTTC.

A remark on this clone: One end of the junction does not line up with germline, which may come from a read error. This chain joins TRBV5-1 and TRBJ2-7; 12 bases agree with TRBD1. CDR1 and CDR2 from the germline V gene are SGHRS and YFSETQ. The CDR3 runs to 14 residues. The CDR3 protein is CASSLGQGAEEQYF. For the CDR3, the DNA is TGCGCCAGCAGTTTGGGACAGGGGGCTGAGGAGCAGTACTTC.

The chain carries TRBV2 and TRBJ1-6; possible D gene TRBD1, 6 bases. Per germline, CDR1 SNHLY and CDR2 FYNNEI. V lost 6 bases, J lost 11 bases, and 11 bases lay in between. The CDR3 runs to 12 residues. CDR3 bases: TGTGCCAGCAGATCGGGGGGCACACCCCTCCACTTT. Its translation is CASRSGGTPLHF.

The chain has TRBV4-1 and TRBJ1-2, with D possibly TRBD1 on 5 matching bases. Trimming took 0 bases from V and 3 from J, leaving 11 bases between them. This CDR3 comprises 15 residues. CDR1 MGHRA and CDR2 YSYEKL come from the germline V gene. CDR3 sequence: CASSQEAGQDYGYTF. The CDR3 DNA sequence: TGCGCCAGCAGCCAAGAGGCAGGGCAGGACTATGGCTACACCTTC.

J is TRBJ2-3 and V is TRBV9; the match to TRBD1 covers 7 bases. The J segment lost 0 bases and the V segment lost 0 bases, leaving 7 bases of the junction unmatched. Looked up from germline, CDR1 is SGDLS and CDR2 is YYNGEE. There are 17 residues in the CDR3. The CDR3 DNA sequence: TGTGCCAGCAGCGTAGGCCTGGGACAGCCTAGCACAGATACGCAGTATTTT. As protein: CASSVGLGQPSTDTQYF.

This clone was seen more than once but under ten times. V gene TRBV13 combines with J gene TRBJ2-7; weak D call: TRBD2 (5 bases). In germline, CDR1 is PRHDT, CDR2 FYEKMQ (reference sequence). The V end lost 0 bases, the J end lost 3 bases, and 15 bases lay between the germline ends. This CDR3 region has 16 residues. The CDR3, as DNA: TGTGCCAGCAGCTTAGGCCTCAGCGGAGAAGGCTACGAGCAGTACTTC. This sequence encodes CASSLGLSGEGYEQYF.